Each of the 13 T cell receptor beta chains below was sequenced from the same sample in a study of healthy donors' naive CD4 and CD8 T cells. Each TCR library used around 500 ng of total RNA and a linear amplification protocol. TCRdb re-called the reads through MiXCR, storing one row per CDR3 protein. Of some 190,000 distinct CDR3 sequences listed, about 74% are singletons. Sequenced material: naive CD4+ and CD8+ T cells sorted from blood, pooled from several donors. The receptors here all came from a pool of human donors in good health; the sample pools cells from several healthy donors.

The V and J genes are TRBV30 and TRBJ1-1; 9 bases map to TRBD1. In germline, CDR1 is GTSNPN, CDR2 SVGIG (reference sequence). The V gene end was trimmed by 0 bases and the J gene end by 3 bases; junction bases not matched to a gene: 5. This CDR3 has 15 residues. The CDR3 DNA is TGTGCCTGGAGTGTAACAGGGGGCGCAGACACTGAAGCTTTCTTT. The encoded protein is CAWSVTGGADTEAFF.

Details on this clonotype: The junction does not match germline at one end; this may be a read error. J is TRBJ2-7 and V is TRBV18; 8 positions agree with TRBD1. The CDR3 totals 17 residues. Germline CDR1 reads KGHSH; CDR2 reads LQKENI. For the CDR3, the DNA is TGTGCCAGCTCACCTCTCGCACATGGGACAGGAACCTACGAGCAGCACTTC. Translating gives CASSPLAHGTGTYEQHF.

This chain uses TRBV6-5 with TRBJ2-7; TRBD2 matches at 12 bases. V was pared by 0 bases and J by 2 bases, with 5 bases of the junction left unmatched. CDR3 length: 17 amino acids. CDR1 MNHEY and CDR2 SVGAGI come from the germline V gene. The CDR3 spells CASSYSVGLAGPYEQYF. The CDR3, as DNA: TGTGCCAGCAGTTACTCCGTCGGACTAGCGGGACCCTACGAGCAGTACTTC.

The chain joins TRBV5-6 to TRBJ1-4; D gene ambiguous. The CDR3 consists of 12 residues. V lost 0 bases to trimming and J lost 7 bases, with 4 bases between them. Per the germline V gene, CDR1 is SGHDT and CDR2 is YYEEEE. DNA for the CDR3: TGTGCCAGCAGCTTGGTGTCTGAAAAACTGTTTTTT. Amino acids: CASSLVSEKLFF.

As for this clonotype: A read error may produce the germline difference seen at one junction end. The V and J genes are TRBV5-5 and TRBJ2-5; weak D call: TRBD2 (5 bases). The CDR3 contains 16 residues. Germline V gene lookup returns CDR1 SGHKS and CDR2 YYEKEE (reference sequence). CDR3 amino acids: CASTLGATRPPDTQYF. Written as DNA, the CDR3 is TGTGCCAGCACCCTGGGTGCAACTAGACCCCCAGATACGCAGTATTTC. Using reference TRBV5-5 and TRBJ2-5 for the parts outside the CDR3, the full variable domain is DAGVTQSPTHLIKTRGQQVTLRCSPISGHKSVSWYQQVLGQGPQFIFQYYEKEERGRGNFPDRFSARQFPNYSSELNVNALLLGDSALYLCASTLGATRPPDTQYFGPGTRLLVL.

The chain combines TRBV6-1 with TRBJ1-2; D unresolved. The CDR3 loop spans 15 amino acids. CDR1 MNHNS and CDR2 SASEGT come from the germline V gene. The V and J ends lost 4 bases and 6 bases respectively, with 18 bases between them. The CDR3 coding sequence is TGTGCCAGCAGTGGGCATGTCACACCTGTCGATGGCTACACCTTC. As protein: CASSGHVTPVDGYTF.

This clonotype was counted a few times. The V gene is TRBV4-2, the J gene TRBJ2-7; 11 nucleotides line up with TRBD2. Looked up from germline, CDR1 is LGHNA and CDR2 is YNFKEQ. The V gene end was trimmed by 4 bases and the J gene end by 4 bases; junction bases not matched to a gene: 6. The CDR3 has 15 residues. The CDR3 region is CASSLLTSGEYEQYF. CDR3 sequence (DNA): TGTGCCAGCAGCCTGTTGACTAGCGGGGAGTACGAGCAGTACTTC.

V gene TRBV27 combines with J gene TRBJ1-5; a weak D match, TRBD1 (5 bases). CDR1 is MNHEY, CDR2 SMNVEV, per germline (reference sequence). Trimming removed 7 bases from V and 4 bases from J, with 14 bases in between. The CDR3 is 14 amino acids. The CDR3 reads CASKDPGENQPQHF. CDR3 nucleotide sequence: TGTGCCAGCAAGGATCCGGGGGAGAATCAGCCCCAGCATTTT.

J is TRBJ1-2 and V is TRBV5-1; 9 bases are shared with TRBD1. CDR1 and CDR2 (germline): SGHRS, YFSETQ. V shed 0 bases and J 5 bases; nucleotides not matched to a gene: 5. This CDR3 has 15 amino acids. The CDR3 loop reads CASSLDTGGAYGYTF. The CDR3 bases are TGCGCCAGCAGCTTGGACACAGGGGGCGCGTATGGCTACACCTTC.

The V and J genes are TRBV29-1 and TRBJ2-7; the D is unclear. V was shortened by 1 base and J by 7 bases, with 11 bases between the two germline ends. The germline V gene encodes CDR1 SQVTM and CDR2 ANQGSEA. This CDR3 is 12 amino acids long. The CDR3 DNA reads TGCAGCGTTGAAGGAGCTGATTTTGAGCAGTACTTC. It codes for CSVEGADFEQYF.

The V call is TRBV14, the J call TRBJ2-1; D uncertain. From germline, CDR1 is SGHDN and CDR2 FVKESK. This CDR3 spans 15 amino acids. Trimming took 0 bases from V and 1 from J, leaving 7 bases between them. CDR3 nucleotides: TGTGCCAGCAGCCAAGATGGGCTATCCTACAATGAGCAGTTCTTC. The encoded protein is CASSQDGLSYNEQFF.

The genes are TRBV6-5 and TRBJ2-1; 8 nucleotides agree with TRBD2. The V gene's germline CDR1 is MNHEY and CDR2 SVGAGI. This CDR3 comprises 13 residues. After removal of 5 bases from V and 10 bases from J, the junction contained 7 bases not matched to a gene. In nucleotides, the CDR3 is TGTGCCAGCAGTGCGGGACTAGTTCTCGAGCAGTTCTTC. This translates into CASSAGLVLEQFF.

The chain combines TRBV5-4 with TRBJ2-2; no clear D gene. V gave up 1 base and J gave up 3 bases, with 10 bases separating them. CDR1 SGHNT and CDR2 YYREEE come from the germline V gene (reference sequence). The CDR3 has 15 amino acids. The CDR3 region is CASSLNRADTGELFF. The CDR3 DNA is TGTGCCAGCAGCTTGAATAGGGCGGACACCGGGGAGCTGTTTTTT.